This T cell receptor (beta chain) comes out of a study of CD8 T cells in Susac syndrome. In the study overall: Patients with Susac syndrome, at blood draw, were therapy-naive, on corticosteroids, or on intravenous immunoglobulin alone.

Regarding this clonotype: Its matching antigen is unknown.

Reverse transcription of about 0.5 to 1 ug RNA was carried out with random hexamers. TCR beta CDR3 was amplified by immunoSEQ multiplex PCR. This amplification extended across 54 Vbeta and 13 Jbeta segments. TCRdb independently ran MiXCR on the immunoSEQ multiplex PCR reads; one entry per CDR3 protein. This sample carries about 120,000 distinct CDR3 sequences, over 95% of them seen once, and the ten largest clones take over 0.12%. Whole-study findings and limits: The study's TCR sequencing and HLA analysis covered a relatively small number of individuals, and the study acknowledged this.

The TEMRA cells underwent FACS enrichment, while the CD8+ and CD4+ T cells underwent negative isolation. CDR3 length: 10 amino acids. The V gene lost 4 bases and the J gene lost 8 bases, with 8 bases spanning the gap. Germline V lookup: CDR1 SQVTM, CDR2 ANQGSEA. Material for sequencing was CD4+ T cells from PBMCs. The source is a human donor with Susac syndrome. This sequence joins TRBV29-1 and TRBJ1-1; no firm D call. CDR3 loop: CSVGGDEAFF. CDR3 coding DNA: TGCAGCGTTGGGGGAGACGAAGCTTTCTTT.